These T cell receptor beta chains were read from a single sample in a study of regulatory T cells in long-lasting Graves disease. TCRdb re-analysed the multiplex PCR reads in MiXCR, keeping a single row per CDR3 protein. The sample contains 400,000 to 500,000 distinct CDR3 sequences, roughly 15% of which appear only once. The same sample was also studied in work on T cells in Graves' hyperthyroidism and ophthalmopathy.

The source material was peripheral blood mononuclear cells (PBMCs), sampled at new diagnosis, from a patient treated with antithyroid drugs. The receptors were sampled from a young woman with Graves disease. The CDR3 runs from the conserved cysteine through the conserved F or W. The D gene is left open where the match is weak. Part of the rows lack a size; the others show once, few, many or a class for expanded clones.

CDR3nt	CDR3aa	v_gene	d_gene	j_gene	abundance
TGCAGTGCTAGAACTAGCGGGAGGGGGATTTTTGAGCAGTTCTTC	CSARTSGRGIFEQFF	TRBV20-1	TRBD2	TRBJ2-1	few
TGTGCCTGGACAGGACTAGCGGGAGTAAGGGAGCAGTACTTC	CAWTGLAGVREQYF	TRBV30	TRBD2	TRBJ2-7	many
TGTGCCTGGAGTCTGCAAACCTACGAGCAGTACTTC	CAWSLQTYEQYF	TRBV30	-	TRBJ2-7	many
TGCGCCAGCAGCTTACAGGGGGGCGCCTACGAGCAGTACTTC	CASSLQGGAYEQYF	TRBV5-1	TRBD1	TRBJ2-7	-
TGTGCCAGCAGGGAAACAGGGGGGGAGGCCAAAAACATTCAGTACTTC	CASRETGGEAKNIQYF	TRBV28	-	TRBJ2-4	many
TGTGCCACCAGCAGAGTAGGGGGAAATCAGCCCCAGCATTTT	CATSRVGGNQPQHF	TRBV15	-	TRBJ1-5	-
TGTGCCAGCAGTTACAGCACAGTCGAGCAGTACTTC	CASSYSTVEQYF	TRBV6-2/TRBV6-3	-	TRBJ2-7	many
TGTGCCAGCAGCTTAGCCGGGACTAGCCGCGAGCAGTACTTC	CASSLAGTSREQYF	TRBV7-2	TRBD2	TRBJ2-7	many
TGTGCCAGCAGCGCCACAGTTTCCACCGGGGAGCTGTTTTTT	CASSATVSTGELFF	TRBV7-9	-	TRBJ2-2	-
TGCAGCGAGCAAAGGAGTCTCAATGAGCAGTTCTTC	CSEQRSLNEQFF	TRBV29-1	-	TRBJ2-1	few
TGTGCCAGCAGCTCAAGCTTAGAGGGATCCTACGAGCAGTACTTC	CASSSSLEGSYEQYF	TRBV7-6	-	TRBJ2-7	many
TGTGCCAGCAGTTTCTTGTGGGAACAGGCCGGGGAGCTGTTTTTT	CASSFLWEQAGELFF	TRBV28	-	TRBJ2-2	-
TGTGCCATCAGGGGCGATAGCAATCAGCCCCAGCATTTT	CAIRGDSNQPQHF	TRBV10-3	-	TRBJ1-5	few
TGTGCCAGCAGCCAAGGGACAGGGCAGAACACTGAAGCTTTCTTT	CASSQGTGQNTEAFF	TRBV3-1	TRBD1	TRBJ1-1	-
TGTGCCAGCAGAGGGACTCCGACTTGGACCTCCTACGAGCAGTACTTC	CASRGTPTWTSYEQYF	TRBV6-1	-	TRBJ2-7	many
TGTGCCACTGCGGCGTCGCGGGAGAACGTCCACGAGCAGTACTTC	CATAASRENVHEQYF	TRBV15	TRBD2	TRBJ2-7	few
TGTGCCAGCAGCCTATTCGGGGGGACGAACACCGGGGAGCTGTTTTTT	CASSLFGGTNTGELFF	TRBV7-2	TRBD2	TRBJ2-2	many
TGTGCCAGCAGCGCAGGGCCCGGCGAGCAGTACTTC	CASSAGPGEQYF	TRBV12-3/TRBV12-4	-	TRBJ2-7	-
TGTGCCAGCAGTGGAGACAGGGCGGGGAACACCGGGGAGCTGTTTTTT	CASSGDRAGNTGELFF	TRBV28	TRBD1	TRBJ2-2	few
TGCAGTGCTAGAGATCGCAGGGGGCGCCCCACAGATACGCAGTATTTT	CSARDRRGRPTDTQYF	TRBV20-1	TRBD1	TRBJ2-3	many
TGCAGTGCTAGGCCCCTAACTTTTCCCAAAAACATTCAGTACTTC	CSARPLTFPKNIQYF	TRBV20-1	-	TRBJ2-4	-
TGCAGTGCTGCCGGGACAGGGGGCACCGGGGAGCTGTTTTTT	CSAAGTGGTGELFF	TRBV20-1	TRBD1	TRBJ2-2	many
TGTGCCAGCAGCCTAGACAGGGAGCGTGGCTACACCTTC	CASSLDRERGYTF	TRBV13	TRBD1	TRBJ1-2	-
TGTGCCAGCAGCATGGAACTTAGCAATCAGCCCCAGCATTTT	CASSMELSNQPQHF	TRBV2	-	TRBJ1-5	many
TGTGCCAGCAGTTACGCAGGACTAGCGGCTTACAATGAGCAGTTCTTC	CASSYAGLAAYNEQFF	TRBV6-5	TRBD2	TRBJ2-1	-
TGTGCCAGCAGCCCGCAGGGAGGCGGTGGCACTGAAGCTTTCTTT	CASSPQGGGGTEAFF	TRBV28	-	TRBJ1-1	-
TGTGCCAGCAGTTTTATAGGAGCAGGGAAGACGAACACTGAAGCTTTCTTT	CASSFIGAGKTNTEAFF	TRBV28	-	TRBJ1-1	many
TGTGCCAGCAGCTTCGGGGACACAGATACGCAGTATTTT	CASSFGDTDTQYF	TRBV9	-	TRBJ2-3	many
TGTGCCTGGAATGTACGGCGGAACCCCAGTAGGGCGAACACCGGGGAGCTGTTTTTT	CAWNVRRNPSRANTGELFF	TRBV30	-	TRBJ2-2	-
TGTGCCAGCAGCCCTCACCAGCGGAGCTCCTACAATGAGCAGTTCTTC	CASSPHQRSSYNEQFF	TRBV7-3	-	TRBJ2-1	many
TGTGCCAGCAGTGACCCGACAGGGAGCTCTGGGGCCAACGTCCTGACTTTC	CASSDPTGSSGANVLTF	TRBV6-1	TRBD1	TRBJ2-6	few
TGTGCCTCCCAAGGGGACAGGGGGACCCAGCCCCAGCATTTT	CASQGDRGTQPQHF	TRBV19	TRBD1	TRBJ1-5	-
TGTGCCAGCAGCCGTCGACAGGGGATCGGCACAGATACGCAGTATTTT	CASSRRQGIGTDTQYF	TRBV3-1	TRBD1	TRBJ2-3	many
TGTGCCAGCAGCTTAGTTTCCGGGAGACGGCGCGAGCAGTACTTC	CASSLVSGRRREQYF	TRBV11-2	-	TRBJ2-7	many
TGTGCCAGCAGCTTAGCAGGGACTAGCAATCAGCCCCAGCATTTT	CASSLAGTSNQPQHF	TRBV28	-	TRBJ1-5	many
TGTGCCAGCAGTGTGATGGGACGGGAGAACACTGAAGCTTTCTTT	CASSVMGRENTEAFF	TRBV28	-	TRBJ1-1	many
TGTGCCATCAGTGAGCCCCTCAGGGGTTACAATGAGCAGTTCTTC	CAISEPLRGYNEQFF	TRBV10-3	-	TRBJ2-1	many
TGCGCCAGCAGCTTGGTAGGCAGCAACCAAGAGACCCAGTACTTC	CASSLVGSNQETQYF	TRBV5-1	-	TRBJ2-5	-
TGTGCCAGCAGTTACTCCCCAGGGACGGCCGGGGCCAACGTCCTGACTTTC	CASSYSPGTAGANVLTF	TRBV6-5	-	TRBJ2-6	many
TGTGCCAGCAGCTTAAACGGGGGGCTAGACTACAATGAGCAGTTCTTC	CASSLNGGLDYNEQFF	TRBV7-3	-	TRBJ2-1	-
TGTGCCAGCTCCCCCGGGTTACACAATGAGCAGTTCTTC	CASSPGLHNEQFF	TRBV18	-	TRBJ2-1	many
TGTGCCAGCAGTTTTCCCTGGGGAAGAAATAGCAATCAGCCCCAGCATTTT	CASSFPWGRNSNQPQHF	TRBV28	-	TRBJ1-5	-
TGTGCCAGCTCCCGCGGGAGGCAAGAGACCCAGTACTTC	CASSRGRQETQYF	TRBV18	TRBD2	TRBJ2-5	many
TGTGCCAGTAGCCTACGGGGCGTTGGAAACACCATATATTTT	CASSLRGVGNTIYF	TRBV19	-	TRBJ1-3	-
TGTGCCAGCAGTTATTATCCAGGGTCATCCTTCAATGAGCAGTTCTTC	CASSYYPGSSFNEQFF	TRBV6-2/TRBV6-3	-	TRBJ2-1	-
TGCGCCAGCAGTACAGACCCGGCGGGCTCTGGGGCCAACGTCCTGACTTTC	CASSTDPAGSGANVLTF	TRBV4-1	-	TRBJ2-6	once
TGTGCCAGCAGCGCAACGACCAGGAGTAACTATGGCTACACCTTC	CASSATTRSNYGYTF	TRBV7-2	-	TRBJ1-2	-
TGTGCCAGCAGCTTAATCGACCAAGAGACCCAGTACTTC	CASSLIDQETQYF	TRBV11-3	-	TRBJ2-5	many